The 6 T cell receptor beta chains given below trace back to one sample, sequenced in a study of T cells in Graves' hyperthyroidism and ophthalmopathy. Using RNA transcripts as the source, TCR beta CDR3 regions were amplified. When the TCR CDR3 underwent first-round RT-PCR, the HTBI primer set was used. TCRdb reanalysed the multiplex PCR reads using MiXCR and keeps one entry per CDR3 protein. The table includes roughly 180,000 distinct CDR3 sequences, 9.4% detected once. Sequenced material: blood. The receptors were sampled from a woman younger than 35 with Graves' hyperthyroidism that later progressed to Graves' ophthalmopathy.

Ten or more counts support this clonotype. V gene TRBV18 combines with J gene TRBJ2-1; 8 bases agree with TRBD2. J gave up 5 bases and V 6 bases, and 15 bases lay outside the gene matches. CDR3 size: 17 residues. Germline loops: CDR1 KGHSH, CDR2 LQKENI. In DNA form, the CDR3 reads TGTGCCAGCTCCCCCGGTGGTAGCGGGGATCTAAACAATGAGCAGTTCTTC. This gives the protein CASSPGGSGDLNNEQFF. Combining the CDR3 with reference TRBV18 and TRBJ2-1 gives the whole variable domain NAGVMQNPRHLVRRRGQEARLRCSPMKGHSHVYWYRQLPEEGLKFMVYLQKENIIDESGMPKERFSAEFPKEGPSILRIQQVVRGDSAAYFCASSPGGSGDLNNEQFFGPGTRLTVL.

This sequence joins TRBV18 and TRBJ1-5; D is undetermined. Germline V gene sequence: CDR1 KGHSH, CDR2 LQKENI. The CDR3 totals 12 residues. The V end lost 10 bases, the J end lost 7 bases, and 14 bases lay between the germline ends. In DNA form, the CDR3 reads TGTGCCACCTCCGGAGGGAACCAGCCCCAGCATTTT. Protein: CATSGGNQPQHF. The complete variable domain, with remaining parts taken from reference TRBV18 and TRBJ1-5, reads NAGVMQNPRHLVRRRGQEARLRCSPMKGHSHVYWYRQLPEEGLKFMVYLQKENIIDESGMPKERFSAEFPKEGPSILRIQQVVRGDSAAYFCATSGGNQPQHFGDGTRLSIL.

The chain combines TRBV6-1 with TRBJ2-1; D is unresolved. The germline CDR1 and CDR2 sequences are MNHNS and SASEGT. CDR3 size: 15 residues. V was pared by 6 bases and J by 0 bases, with 12 bases between. This CDR3 reads CASRSDANSYNEQFF. CDR3 in DNA: TGTGCCAGCAGATCGGACGCAAACTCCTACAATGAGCAGTTCTTC.

There are many counts of this clonotype. The rearrangement links TRBV6-2 or TRBV6-3 to TRBJ2-3; 9 positions agree with TRBD2. V lost 6 bases and J lost 0; bases outside the gene matches: 19. CDR3 length: 20 amino acids. The germline V gene encodes CDR1 MNHEY and CDR2 SVGEGT. The CDR3 nucleotides read TGTGCCAGCAGCCTCTACCCCTTAGCGGGGGCCGCGTCTAGCACAGATACGCAGTATTTT. It encodes CASSLYPLAGAASSTDTQYF.

The chain couples TRBV6-2 or TRBV6-3 to TRBJ2-1; TRBD2 matches at 10 bases. J was trimmed by 9 bases and V by 8 bases; bases with no gene match: 7. The CDR3 length is 13 residues. Looked up from germline, CDR1 is MNHEY and CDR2 is SVGEGT. CDR3 amino acids: CASGASGSTEQFF. The CDR3 DNA sequence: TGTGCCAGCGGGGCTAGCGGGAGCACTGAGCAGTTCTTC.

This clonotype was counted ten times or more. The J gene is TRBJ2-1, the V gene TRBV19; 8 positions match TRBD2. Germline CDR1 reads LNHDA; CDR2 reads SQIVND (reference sequence). This CDR3 comprises 16 residues. Unmatched junction bases numbered 10, after V lost 5 bases and J lost 4 bases. CDR3: CASSPPTGGHYNEQFF. CDR3 coding DNA: TGTGCCAGTAGTCCTCCCACGGGGGGGCATTACAATGAGCAGTTCTTC.